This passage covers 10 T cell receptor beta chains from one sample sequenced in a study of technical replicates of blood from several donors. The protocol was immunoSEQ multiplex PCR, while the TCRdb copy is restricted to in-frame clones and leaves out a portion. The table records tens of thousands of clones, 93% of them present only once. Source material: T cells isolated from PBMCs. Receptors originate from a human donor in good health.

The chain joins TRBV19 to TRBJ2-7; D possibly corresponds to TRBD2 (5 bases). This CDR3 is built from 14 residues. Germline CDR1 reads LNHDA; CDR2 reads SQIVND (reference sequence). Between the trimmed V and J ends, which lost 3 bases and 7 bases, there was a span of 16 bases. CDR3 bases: TGTGCCAGTAGTATCAGGACTGACTTTTTTGAGCAGTACTTC. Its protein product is CASSIRTDFFEQYF.

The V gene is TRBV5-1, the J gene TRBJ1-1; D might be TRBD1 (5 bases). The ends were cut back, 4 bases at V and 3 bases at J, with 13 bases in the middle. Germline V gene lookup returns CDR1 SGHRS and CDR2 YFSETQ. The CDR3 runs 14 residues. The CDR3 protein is CASSPLGGYTEAFF. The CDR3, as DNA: TGCGCCAGCAGCCCATTGGGGGGATACACTGAAGCTTTCTTT.

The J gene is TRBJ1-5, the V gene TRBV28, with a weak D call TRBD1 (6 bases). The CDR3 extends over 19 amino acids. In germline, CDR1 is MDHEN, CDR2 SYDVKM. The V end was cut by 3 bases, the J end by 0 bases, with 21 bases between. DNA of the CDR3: TGTGCCAGCAGTTTGTATCGGACAGACCTGAGATTTAGCAATCAGCCCCAGCATTTT. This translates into CASSLYRTDLRFSNQPQHF.

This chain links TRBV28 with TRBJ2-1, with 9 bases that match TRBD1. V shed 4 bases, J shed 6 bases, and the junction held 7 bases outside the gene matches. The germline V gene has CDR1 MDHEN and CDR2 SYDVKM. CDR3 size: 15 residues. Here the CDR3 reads CASSSWTGVSNEQFF. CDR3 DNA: TGTGCCAGCAGTTCGTGGACAGGGGTCAGCAATGAGCAGTTCTTC.

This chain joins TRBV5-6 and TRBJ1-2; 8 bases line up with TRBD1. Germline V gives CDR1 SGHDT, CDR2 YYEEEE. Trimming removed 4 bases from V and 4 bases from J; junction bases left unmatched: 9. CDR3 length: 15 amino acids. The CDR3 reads CASSDRDRYTYGYTF. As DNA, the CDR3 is TGTGCCAGCAGCGACCGGGACAGGTATACCTATGGCTACACCTTC.

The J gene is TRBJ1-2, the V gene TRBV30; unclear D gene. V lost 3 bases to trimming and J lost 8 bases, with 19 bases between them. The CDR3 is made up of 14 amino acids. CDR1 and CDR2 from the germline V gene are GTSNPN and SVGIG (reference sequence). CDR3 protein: CAWRAPELRLGYTF. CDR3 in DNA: TGTGCCTGGAGAGCGCCGGAGTTGAGATTAGGCTACACCTTC.

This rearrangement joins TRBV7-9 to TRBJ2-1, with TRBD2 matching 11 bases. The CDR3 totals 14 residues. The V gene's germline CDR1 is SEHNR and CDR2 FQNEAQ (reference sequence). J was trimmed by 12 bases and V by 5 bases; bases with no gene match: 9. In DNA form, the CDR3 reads TGTGCCAGCAGCCTGTTAGGGACTAGCGGATCGCAGTTCTTC. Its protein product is CASSLLGTSGSQFF. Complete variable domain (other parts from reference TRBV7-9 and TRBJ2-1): DTGVSQNPRHKITKRGQNVTFRCDPISEHNRLYWYRQTLGQGPEFLTYFQNEAQLEKSRLLSDRFSAERPKGSFSTLEIQRTEQGDSAMYLCASSLLGTSGSQFFGPGTRLTVL.

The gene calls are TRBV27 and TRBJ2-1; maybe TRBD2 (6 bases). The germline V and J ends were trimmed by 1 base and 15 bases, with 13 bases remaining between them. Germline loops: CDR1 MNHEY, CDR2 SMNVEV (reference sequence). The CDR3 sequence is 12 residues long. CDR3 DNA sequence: TGTGCCAGCAGTTTATATAGAGGAGGGCTGTTCTTC. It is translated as CASSLYRGGLFF.

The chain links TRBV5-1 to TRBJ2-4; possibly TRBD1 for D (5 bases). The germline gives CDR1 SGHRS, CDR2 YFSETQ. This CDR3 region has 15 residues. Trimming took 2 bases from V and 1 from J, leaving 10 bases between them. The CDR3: CASSLSRAAKNIQYF. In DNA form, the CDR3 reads TGCGCCAGCAGCTTAAGCAGGGCGGCCAAAAACATTCAGTACTTC.

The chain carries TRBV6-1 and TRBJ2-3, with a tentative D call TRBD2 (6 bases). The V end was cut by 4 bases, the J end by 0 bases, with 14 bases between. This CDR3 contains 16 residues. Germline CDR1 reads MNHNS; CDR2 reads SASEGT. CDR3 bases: TGTGCCAGCAGTGCGGGGGAGTTCACGAGCACAGATACGCAGTATTTT. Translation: CASSAGEFTSTDTQYF.